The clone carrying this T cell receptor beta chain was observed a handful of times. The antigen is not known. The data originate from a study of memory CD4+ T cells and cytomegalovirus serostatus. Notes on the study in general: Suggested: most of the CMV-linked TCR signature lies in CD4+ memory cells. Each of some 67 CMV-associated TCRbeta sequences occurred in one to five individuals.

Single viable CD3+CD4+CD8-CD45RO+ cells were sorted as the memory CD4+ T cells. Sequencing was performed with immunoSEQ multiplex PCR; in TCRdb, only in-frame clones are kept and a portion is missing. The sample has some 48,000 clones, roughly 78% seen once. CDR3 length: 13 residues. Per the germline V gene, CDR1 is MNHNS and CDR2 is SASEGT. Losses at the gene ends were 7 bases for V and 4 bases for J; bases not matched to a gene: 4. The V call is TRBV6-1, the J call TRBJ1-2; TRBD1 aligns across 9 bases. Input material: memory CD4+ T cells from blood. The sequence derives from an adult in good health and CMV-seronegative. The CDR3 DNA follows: TGTGCCAGCACTAAGACAGGGGGCTATGGCTACACCTTC. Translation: CASTKTGGYGYTF.